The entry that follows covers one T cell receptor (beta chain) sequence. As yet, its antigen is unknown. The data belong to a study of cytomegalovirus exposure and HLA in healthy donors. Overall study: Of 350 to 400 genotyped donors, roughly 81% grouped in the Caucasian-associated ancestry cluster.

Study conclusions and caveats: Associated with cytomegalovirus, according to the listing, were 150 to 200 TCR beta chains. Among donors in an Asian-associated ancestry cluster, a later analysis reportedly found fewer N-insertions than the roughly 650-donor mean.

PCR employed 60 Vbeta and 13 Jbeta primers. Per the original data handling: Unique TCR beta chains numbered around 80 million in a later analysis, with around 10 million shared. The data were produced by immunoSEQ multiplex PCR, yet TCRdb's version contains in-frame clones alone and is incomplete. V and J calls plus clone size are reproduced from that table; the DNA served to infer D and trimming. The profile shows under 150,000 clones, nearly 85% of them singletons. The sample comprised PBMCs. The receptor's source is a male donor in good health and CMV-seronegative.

The CDR3 loop is CASSLTGLAGELFF. The DNA for the CDR3 is TGTGCCAGCAGCTTAACAGGGTTGGCCGGGGAGCTGTTTTTT. The J gene is TRBJ2-2, the V gene TRBV7-2; perhaps TRBD1 as D (6 bases). The germline CDR1 and CDR2 sequences are SGHTA and FQGNSA. The CDR3 is made up of 14 amino acids. V lost 2 bases to trimming and J lost 6 bases, with 10 bases between them.